This is a list of T cell receptor beta chains from one sample in a study of shared clonotypes between healthy human individuals. The repertoire was sequenced with immunoSEQ multiplex PCR; TCRdb's copy has only in-frame clones and lacks some. The table has roughly 2,300,000 clones, about 90% seen once. The sequenced material came from naive CD4+ T cells from PBMCs. Receptors were obtained from a young man in good health. Some clones in this sample may be carry-over from other donors' samples. CDR3s include the opening cysteine and the closing phenylalanine or tryptophan. Each record gives: D gene, J gene, V gene, clone size, CDR3 protein, CDR3 DNA. D genes are given only for firm matches. Expanded clones are given a class, and other clones once, few, many or no size at all.

. TRBJ2-3 TRBV5-1 . CASSPGGTDTQYF TGCGCCAGCAGCCCCGGTGGCACAGATACGCAGTATTTT
TRBD2 TRBJ2-1 TRBV4-2 . CASSQSPGLADNEQFF TGTGCCAGCAGCCAGTCCCCGGGACTAGCGGACAATGAGCAGTTCTTC
. TRBJ1-1 TRBV5-1 . CASSPPGQGQTEAFF TGCGCCAGCAGCCCCCCCGGGCAGGGACAAACTGAAGCTTTCTTT
. TRBJ1-1 TRBV15 . CATSRGVKGRTTEAFF TGTGCCACCAGCAGAGGAGTCAAGGGTCGGACCACTGAAGCTTTCTTT
. TRBJ2-7 TRBV18 once CASAGGGLAHEQYF TGTGCCAGCGCAGGTGGCGGACTCGCCCACGAGCAGTACTTC
TRBD2 TRBJ2-7 TRBV4-1 . CASSPRTPPSGKGTYEQYF TGCGCCAGCAGCCCCCGTACCCCCCCTAGCGGGAAGGGTACCTACGAGCAGTACTTC
TRBD2 TRBJ2-4 TRBV9 . CASSVDSLAGGQGAKNIQYF TGTGCCAGCAGCGTAGATAGTCTAGCGGGAGGGCAAGGAGCCAAAAACATTCAGTACTTC
. TRBJ2-5 TRBV5-1 . CASSGVQETQYF TGCGCCAGCAGCGGGGTCCAAGAGACCCAGTACTTC
TRBD1 TRBJ1-2 TRBV4-2 . CASSQGAGGNGYTF TGTGCCAGCAGCCAAGGGGCAGGGGGAAATGGCTACACCTTC
. TRBJ2-6 TRBV28 . CASSLSVNRVGANVLTF TGTGCCAGCAGTTTATCAGTTAATAGGGTTGGGGCCAACGTCCTGACTTTC
. TRBJ2-3 TRBV7-9 . CASSRYSTDTQYF TGTGCCAGCAGTCGCTATAGCACAGATACGCAGTATTTT
. TRBJ1-2 TRBV6-1 . CASREAGRATGGYTF TGTGCCAGCAGAGAAGCCGGTCGAGCAACCGGTGGCTACACCTTC
TRBD1 TRBJ1-2 TRBV11-2 few CASRGQGADYGYTF TGTGCCAGCAGGGGACAGGGGGCCGACTATGGCTACACCTTC
. TRBJ1-1 TRBV6-6 . CASRRQARVTEAFF TGTGCCAGCAGGAGACAGGCTCGGGTCACTGAAGCTTTCTTT
TRBD1 TRBJ1-2 TRBV5-6 . CASSLQGMTYGYTF TGTGCCAGCAGCTTACAGGGGATGACCTATGGCTACACCTTC
TRBD1 TRBJ2-6 TRBV18 . CASSPSAGGPSGANVLTF TGTGCCAGCTCACCATCCGCAGGGGGCCCGTCTGGGGCCAACGTCCTGACTTTC
. TRBJ1-1 TRBV6-6 . CASSTGGAGRTEAFF TGTGCCAGCAGTACCGGGGGGGCGGGTAGGACTGAAGCTTTCTTT